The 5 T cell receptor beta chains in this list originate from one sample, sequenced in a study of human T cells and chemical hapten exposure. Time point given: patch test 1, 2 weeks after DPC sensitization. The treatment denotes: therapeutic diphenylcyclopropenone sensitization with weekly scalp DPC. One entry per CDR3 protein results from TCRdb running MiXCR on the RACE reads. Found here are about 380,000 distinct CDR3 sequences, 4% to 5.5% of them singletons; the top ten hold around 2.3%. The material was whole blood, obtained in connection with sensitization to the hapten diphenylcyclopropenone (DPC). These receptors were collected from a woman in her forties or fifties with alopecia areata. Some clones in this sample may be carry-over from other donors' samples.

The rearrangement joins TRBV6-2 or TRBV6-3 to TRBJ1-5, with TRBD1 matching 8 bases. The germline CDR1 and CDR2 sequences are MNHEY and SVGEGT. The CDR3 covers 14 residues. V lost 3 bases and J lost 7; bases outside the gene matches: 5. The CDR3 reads CASSYQGAEQPQHF. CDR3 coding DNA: TGTGCCAGCAGTTATCAGGGGGCGGAACAGCCCCAGCATTTT.

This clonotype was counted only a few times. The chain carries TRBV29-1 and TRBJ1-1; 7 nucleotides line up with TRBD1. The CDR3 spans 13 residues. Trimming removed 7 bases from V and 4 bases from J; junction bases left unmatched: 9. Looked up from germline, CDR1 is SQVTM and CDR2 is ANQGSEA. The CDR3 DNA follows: TGCAGCGGACAGGGAGGTTCGAGCACTGAAGCTTTCTTT. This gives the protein CSGQGGSSTEAFF.

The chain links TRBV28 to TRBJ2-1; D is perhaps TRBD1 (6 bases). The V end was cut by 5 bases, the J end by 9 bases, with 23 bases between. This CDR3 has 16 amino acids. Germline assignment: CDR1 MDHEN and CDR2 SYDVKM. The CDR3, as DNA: TGTGCCAGCAGTCCACCGAGAGGGGGACCCCTTGTTGAGCAGTTCTTC. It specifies CASSPPRGGPLVEQFF.

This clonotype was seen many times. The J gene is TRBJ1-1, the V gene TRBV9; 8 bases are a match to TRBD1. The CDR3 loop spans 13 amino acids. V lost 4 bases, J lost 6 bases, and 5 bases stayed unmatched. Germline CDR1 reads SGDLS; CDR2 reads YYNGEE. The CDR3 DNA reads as TGTGCCAGCAGCTTCCCGGGACAGGCTGAAGCTTTCTTT. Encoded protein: CASSFPGQAEAFF.

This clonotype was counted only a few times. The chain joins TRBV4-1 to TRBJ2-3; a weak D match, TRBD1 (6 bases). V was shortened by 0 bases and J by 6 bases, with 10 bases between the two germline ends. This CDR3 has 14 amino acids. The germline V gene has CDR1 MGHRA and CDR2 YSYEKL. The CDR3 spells CASSQDDTGDTQYF. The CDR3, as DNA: TGCGCCAGCAGCCAAGACGATACAGGGGATACGCAGTATTTT.